Each of the 27 T cell receptor beta chains below was sequenced from the same sample in a study of control samples from healthy donors and cancer patients. Here immunoSEQ multiplex PCR was the method, and the copy in TCRdb shows in-frame clones only, minus some. The sample records 120,000 or so clones, approximately 84% being singletons. The sample was blood. All receptors come from a man between 18 and 29 years old in good health.

The V and J genes are TRBV5-1 and TRBJ1-1; perhaps TRBD1 as D (5 bases). Trimming stripped 0 bases from V and 1 base from J, with 13 bases between. Looked up from germline, CDR1 is SGHRS and CDR2 is YFSETQ. This CDR3 spans 16 amino acids. CDR3 region: CASSLEGHIGNTEAFF. For the CDR3, the DNA is TGCGCCAGCAGCTTGGAAGGACATATTGGGAACACTGAAGCTTTCTTT.

The chain has TRBV5-1 and TRBJ1-3, with a possible D match to TRBD1 (5 bases). Germline CDR1 is SGHRS and CDR2 is YFSETQ. Between the trimmed V and J ends, which lost 4 bases and 0 bases, there was a span of 20 bases. This CDR3 has 18 amino acids. The CDR3 DNA follows: TGCGCCAGCAGCCGAAGTGGGGCCAGGGATAACTCTGGAAACACCATATATTTT. Translating it yields CASSRSGARDNSGNTIYF.

The V gene is TRBV30, the J gene TRBJ2-5, with D perhaps matching TRBD1 or TRBD2 (6 bases each). V was clipped by 1 base and J by 5 bases, with 17 bases between them. The CDR3 runs to 15 residues. Germline loops: CDR1 GTSNPN, CDR2 SVGIG (reference sequence). For the CDR3, the DNA is TGTGCCTGGAGTGACCGCGGGCGGAGGGGGGAGACCCAGTACTTC. Protein sequence: CAWSDRGRRGETQYF.

The chain joins TRBV5-1 to TRBJ2-7, with TRBD2 matching over 13 bases. This CDR3 contains 15 residues. Germline CDR1 and CDR2: SGHRS and YFSETQ. Losses at the gene ends were 4 bases for V and 7 bases for J; bases not matched to a gene: 8. CDR3 sequence: CASSRTSGGPREQYF. DNA for the CDR3: TGCGCCAGCAGCCGGACTAGCGGGGGACCAAGGGAGCAGTACTTC.

The chain employs TRBV24-1 and TRBJ1-2; 9 bases agree with TRBD1. The CDR3 length is 17 residues. J gave up 0 bases and V 4 bases, and 8 bases lay outside the gene matches. From germline, CDR1 is KGHDR and CDR2 SFDVKD. CDR3 nucleotide sequence: TGTGCCACCAGTGACAAGGACAGGGGCGATCCTAACTATGGCTACACCTTC. Protein: CATSDKDRGDPNYGYTF.

This chain uses TRBV30 with TRBJ1-5; D is perhaps TRBD1 (5 bases). Germline CDR1 reads GTSNPN; CDR2 reads SVGIG (reference sequence). V was trimmed by 1 base and J by 5 bases, leaving 12 bases between them. This CDR3 region has 14 residues. The CDR3 DNA reads TGTGCCTGGAGTGACGGGACCGTCGATCAGCCCCAGCATTTT. Translation: CAWSDGTVDQPQHF.

This chain links TRBV7-8 with TRBJ2-7, with unresolved D. Germline V CDR1 and CDR2: SGHVS, FQNEAQ. With 3 bases removed from V and 9 bases from J, the gap between germline ends came to 15 bases. The CDR3 has 13 amino acids. The chain's CDR3 is CASSFDQLVTQYF. The DNA for the CDR3 is TGTGCCAGCAGCTTCGACCAGCTCGTTACGCAGTACTTC.

The chain combines TRBV18 with TRBJ2-2; unclear D gene. V was clipped by 1 base and J by 1 base, with 1 base between them. Germline-derived CDR1 and CDR2 are KGHSH and LQKENI. The CDR3 contains 13 residues. The CDR3: CASSPQNTGELFF. The CDR3 bases are TGTGCCAGCTCACCACAGAACACCGGGGAGCTGTTTTTT. Supplemented by reference TRBV18 and TRBJ2-2, the full variable domain reads NAGVMQNPRHLVRRRGQEARLRCSPMKGHSHVYWYRQLPEEGLKFMVYLQKENIIDESGMPKERFSAEFPKEGPSILRIQQVVRGDSAAYFCASSPQNTGELFFGEGSRLTVL.

The table lists this clone with a count of one. This chain uses TRBV9 with TRBJ1-2; 11 bases are a match to TRBD1. The CDR3 is made up of 16 amino acids. The germline gives CDR1 SGDLS, CDR2 YYNGEE. The ends lost 3 bases at V and 3 bases at J; junction bases unmatched: 7. CDR3: CASSAQGQGVHYGYTF. CDR3 DNA sequence: TGTGCCAGCAGCGCACAGGGACAGGGGGTCCACTATGGCTACACCTTC.

The V and J genes are TRBV6-4 and TRBJ2-1; maybe TRBD2 (6 bases). This CDR3 comprises 15 residues. CDR1 is MRHNA, CDR2 SNTAGT, per germline. V was shortened by 5 bases and J by 4 bases, with 15 bases between the two germline ends. CDR3 nucleotides: TGTGCCAGCAGTCCAATCGGGGGTACGTACAATGAGCAGTTCTTC. Its translation is CASSPIGGTYNEQFF.

This sequence joins TRBV5-4 and TRBJ2-1; D is ambiguous. Germline V gene sequence: CDR1 SGHNT, CDR2 YYREEE (reference sequence). Between the trimmed V and J ends, which lost 2 bases and 7 bases, there was a span of 19 bases. The CDR3 contains 16 residues. Written as DNA, the CDR3 is TGTGCCAGCAGCTTTAGCCTGCCCGATCCTGGGAATGAGCAGTTCTTC. Amino acid sequence: CASSFSLPDPGNEQFF.

This chain uses TRBV5-3 with TRBJ2-5; the match to TRBD2 covers 9 bases. TRBV5-3 is designated an ORF whose function remains uncertain. With 4 bases clipped from V and 5 bases from J, the junction kept 9 bases outside the gene matches. The CDR3 loop spans 15 amino acids. This CDR3 reads CARSRPLAGNETQYF. CDR3 bases: TGTGCCAGAAGCCGCCCCCTAGCGGGAAACGAGACCCAGTACTTC.

The genes are TRBV3-1 (or the pseudogene TRBV3-2) and TRBJ1-5; no clear D gene. The ends were cut back, 3 bases at V and 5 bases at J, with 11 bases in the middle. The CDR3 has 14 residues. Germline V lookup: CDR1 LGHDT, CDR2 YNNKEL (reference sequence). The CDR3 coding sequence is TGTGCCAGCAGCCATCGCCAGCTAGATCAGCCCCAGCATTTT. This translates into CASSHRQLDQPQHF.

The chain links TRBV6-5 to TRBJ2-1; D may be TRBD1 (5 bases). The CDR3 has 14 amino acids. Trimming removed 4 bases from V and 9 bases from J, with 16 bases in between. From germline, CDR1 is MNHEY and CDR2 SVGAGI. This CDR3 reads CASSSGSWGGEQFF. The CDR3 nucleotides are TGTGCCAGCAGTTCCGGTAGTTGGGGCGGTGAGCAGTTCTTC.

The chain links TRBV9 to TRBJ2-4; possible D gene TRBD2, 6 bases. Trimming stripped 3 bases from V and 13 bases from J, with 17 bases between. The CDR3 has 13 amino acids. CDR1 and CDR2 (germline): SGDLS, YYNGEE. The CDR3 loop reads CASSAMMGGLQYF. CDR3 DNA: TGTGCCAGCAGCGCCATGATGGGGGGTCTACAGTACTTC.

J is TRBJ2-5 and V is TRBV27; maybe TRBD2 (5 bases). This CDR3 is built from 13 residues. With 3 bases removed from V and 5 bases from J, the gap between germline ends came to 10 bases. CDR1 is MNHEY and CDR2 is SMNVEV in the germline V gene (reference sequence). The chain's CDR3 is CASSFGGGETQYF. CDR3 sequence (DNA): TGTGCCAGCAGTTTTGGCGGAGGCGAGACCCAGTACTTC.

This clone was counted a single time. The chain employs TRBV19 and TRBJ2-2, with D tentatively TRBD2 (5 bases). CDR1 and CDR2 from the germline V gene are LNHDA and SQIVND (reference sequence). The V and J ends lost 7 bases and 0 bases respectively, with 12 bases between them. The CDR3 runs to 15 residues. The CDR3 DNA sequence: TGTGCCAGTACTCCTTGGGAGTCGAACACCGGGGAGCTGTTTTTT. Its protein is CASTPWESNTGELFF.

V is TRBV27 and J is TRBJ2-3, with 7 positions matching TRBD2. The CDR3 is made up of 13 amino acids. V trimming: 4 bases; J trimming: 3 bases; junction bases outside the gene matches: 1. CDR1 MNHEY and CDR2 SMNVEV come from the germline V gene (reference sequence). CDR3 sequence reads: CASSWGGTDTQYF. The CDR3 nucleotides read TGTGCCAGCAGTTGGGGGGGTACAGATACGCAGTATTTT.

The rearrangement uses TRBV14 and TRBJ1-1; D is perhaps TRBD1 (6 bases). From germline, CDR1 is SGHDN and CDR2 FVKESK. The CDR3 is made up of 16 amino acids. The ends were cut back, 4 bases at V and 0 bases at J, with 15 bases in the middle. Here the CDR3 DNA reads TGTGCCAGCAGCCTCATCCGGGACACCCTGAACACTGAAGCTTTCTTT. Translated, it gives CASSLIRDTLNTEAFF.

The chain is built from TRBV10-1 and TRBJ1-1; 7 bases align to TRBD1. From germline, CDR1 is WNHNN and CDR2 SYGVQD (reference sequence). CDR3 length equals 16 residues. V trimming: 3 bases; J trimming: 0 bases; junction bases outside the gene matches: 7. CDR3 bases: TGCGCCAGCAGTGACGGGGCCAGGGGGTTGAACACTGAAGCTTTCTTT. This gives the protein CASSDGARGLNTEAFF.

V usage is TRBV3-1 (or the pseudogene TRBV3-2) and J usage is TRBJ2-3; TRBD2 matches at 7 bases. The V gene's germline CDR1 is LGHDT and CDR2 YNNKEL (reference sequence). The length of the CDR3 is 18 residues. J was trimmed by 1 base and V by 4 bases; bases with no gene match: 14. CDR3 in DNA: TGTGCCAGCAGCCTAAGGGATGGGGCGGGAGATGGCACAGATACGCAGTATTTT. Translated, it gives CASSLRDGAGDGTDTQYF.

V gene TRBV13 combines with J gene TRBJ2-7; a weak D match, TRBD1 (5 bases). Germline CDR1 reads PRHDT; CDR2 reads FYEKMQ (reference sequence). The CDR3 is 15 residues long. V lost 3 bases, J lost 1 base, and 13 bases lay in between. CDR3: CASSFWRQTSYEQYF. The CDR3 DNA reads as TGTGCCAGCAGCTTTTGGCGACAGACTTCCTACGAGCAGTACTTC.

The CDR3 sequence: CASSVGGLDEQFF. The DNA for the CDR3 is TGCGCCAGCAGTGTAGGTGGCCTGGATGAGCAGTTCTTC. This chain uses TRBV5-1 with TRBJ2-1, with D unresolved. The CDR3 spans 13 residues. Trimming removed 5 bases from V and 8 bases from J, with 14 bases in between. Germline V CDR1 and CDR2: SGHRS, YFSETQ.

The genes are TRBV19 and TRBJ2-5; D might be TRBD1 (5 bases). V was shortened by 3 bases and J by 2 bases, with 13 bases between the two germline ends. CDR3 length: 15 residues. Germline V gene data show CDR1 as LNHDA and CDR2 as SQIVND (reference sequence). The CDR3 DNA reads as TGTGCCAGTAGTATTTCTTGGACACAGCAAGAGACCCAGTACTTC. Protein: CASSISWTQQETQYF.

This clone was observed a few times. This rearrangement joins TRBV5-1 to TRBJ1-2; D is perhaps TRBD1 (6 bases). Trimming removed 7 bases at V and 0 bases at J, with 22 bases between. CDR3 size: 17 residues. CDR1 SGHRS and CDR2 YFSETQ come from the germline V gene. CDR3 bases: TGCGCCAGCTACAAGCCCTCGACCGGGACACCTAACTATGGCTACACCTTC. It is translated as CASYKPSTGTPNYGYTF.

This rearrangement joins TRBV19 to TRBJ1-1, with D possibly matching TRBD1 (5 bases). The germline V gene has CDR1 LNHDA and CDR2 SQIVND (reference sequence). Deletions cut 2 bases from V and 2 bases from J, with 15 bases between. The CDR3 has 16 amino acids. The CDR3 DNA reads as TGTGCCAGTAGTATAAGAAGGGGAGGGATCAACACTGAAGCTTTCTTT. This codes for CASSIRRGGINTEAFF.

The rearrangement joins TRBV11-3 to TRBJ2-2, with 7 bases matching TRBD1. V lost 2 bases and J lost 4; bases outside the gene matches: 1. The CDR3 has 14 amino acids. Germline values: CDR1 SGHNT, CDR2 YENEEA. CDR3 in amino acids: CASSLNRGTGELFF. CDR3 DNA: TGTGCCAGCAGCTTAAACAGGGGCACCGGGGAGCTGTTTTTT.